Below are 30 T cell receptor beta chains sequenced from a single sample in a study of patients and donors after allogeneic stem cell transplantation (TCRdb year 2020). Receptor amplification or capture employed RT-PCR. TCRdb names NextSeq 550 as the instrument used. In-frame beta chains were kept once TCRdb had trimmed the public reads at Q25 with fastp and called clones with MiXCR. Each record represents a unique CDR3 protein, reported with the most common genes and DNA among its rows. The sample data list 200,000 to 250,000 distinct CDR3 sequences, and roughly 13% of these were observed just once. The ten largest make up approximately 10% of the sample. Sequencing input: blood, either unsorted or a sorted T cell fraction (not recorded which). These TCRs come from a human donor who was either an allogeneic HSCT recipient or a stem cell or donor lymphocyte infusion donor (not recorded which). It is not recorded whose cells these are; they may come from a transplant donor.

In its sample, this clonotype was seen a few times. This chain connects TRBV14 to TRBJ1-4, with TRBD1 as a possible D gene (6 bases). Trimming left V 1 base short and J 8 bases short, with 14 bases between. The CDR3 has 15 residues. CDR1 is SGHDN, CDR2 FVKESK, per germline. The CDR3 DNA sequence: TGTGCCAGCAGCCAAGGGGGGCATTATCTCGAAAAACTGTTTTTT. Translating it yields CASSQGGHYLEKLFF. Filled out from reference TRBV14 and TRBJ1-4, the complete variable domain reads EAGVTQFPSHSVIEKGQTVTLRCDPISGHDNLYWYRRVMGKEIKFLLHFVKESKQDESGMPNNRFLAERTGGTYSTLKVQPAELEDSGVYFCASSQGGHYLEKLFFGSGTQLSVL.

This sequence joins TRBV27 and TRBJ1-1, with 8 positions matching TRBD1. CDR3 length equals 19 residues. V was pared by 4 bases and J by 10 bases, with 26 bases of the junction left unmatched. Germline lookup yields CDR1 MNHEY and CDR2 SMNVEV (reference sequence). The CDR3 region has the DNA TGTGCCAGCAGTTCAGGCCCTAGCCACAGGGACAGGTACCGAAGAGGAGCTTTCTTT. This codes for CASSSGPSHRDRYRRGAFF.

The CDR3 is CSARARTGGLYEQYF. The CDR3 DNA reads as TGCAGTGCTAGAGCTCGGACAGGGGGCCTCTACGAGCAGTACTTC. The chain employs TRBV20-1 and TRBJ2-7, with 11 bases matching TRBD1. Germline V lookup: CDR1 DFQATT, CDR2 SNEGSKA (reference sequence). This CDR3 spans 15 amino acids. Trimming took 1 base from V and 3 from J; bases not matched to a gene: 5.

This clonotype was counted only a few times. The gene calls are TRBV5-6 and TRBJ2-6, with a tentative D call TRBD2 (5 bases). CDR1 is SGHDT and CDR2 is YYEEEE in the germline V gene. CDR3 size: 15 residues. V was pared by 4 bases and J by 6 bases, with 14 bases between. The CDR3 DNA follows: TGTGCCAGCAGCCCGACGGGGTTTGAGGCCAACGTCCTGACTTTC. Its translation is CASSPTGFEANVLTF.

The table lists this clonotype with many counts. The rearrangement links TRBV11-3 to TRBJ2-3; TRBD2 agrees at 10 bases. Germline trimming cut 5 bases from V and 2 bases from J; bases unmatched to any gene: 7. CDR1 and CDR2 from the germline V gene are SGHNT and YENEEA. The CDR3 extends over 16 amino acids. CDR3 sequence (DNA): TGTGCCAGCAGCCTAGGACTAGCGGCGATCACAGATACGCAGTATTTT. Amino acids: CASSLGLAAITDTQYF.

This clonotype has a count of ten or more. This sequence joins TRBV2 and TRBJ2-3, with 15 bases identical to TRBD2. This CDR3 is built from 16 residues. CDR1 SNHLY and CDR2 FYNNEI come from the germline V gene. V shed 6 bases and J 5 bases; nucleotides not matched to a gene: 6. In nucleotides, the CDR3 is TGTGCCAGCAGACAGGGACTAGCGGGAGGTCAAGATACGCAGTATTTT. Amino acid sequence: CASRQGLAGGQDTQYF.

Many counts were recorded for this clonotype. This chain uses TRBV20-1 with TRBJ1-1, with D perhaps matching TRBD1 (6 bases). Trimming left V 8 bases short and J 0 bases short, with 22 bases between. There are 16 residues in the CDR3. CDR1 and CDR2 from the germline V gene are DFQATT and SNEGSKA (reference sequence). In DNA, the CDR3 is TGCAGTTCCTACCGACGGGGGGGCGCGATGAACACTGAAGCTTTCTTT. Translation gives CSSYRRGGAMNTEAFF.

This sequence joins TRBV28 and TRBJ1-4, with D tentatively TRBD1 (5 bases). Germline CDR1 is MDHEN and CDR2 is SYDVKM. Trimming pared 3 bases from V and 0 bases from J, leaving 20 bases between. The CDR3 loop spans 19 amino acids. This CDR3 is CASSLLNGAPRPTNEKLFF. As DNA, the CDR3 is TGTGCCAGCAGTTTGCTTAACGGGGCTCCCCGACCAACTAATGAAAAACTGTTTTTT.

This chain links TRBV6-6 with TRBJ2-7; unclear D gene. CDR1 and CDR2 (germline): MNHNY, SVGAGI (reference sequence). V was clipped by 2 bases and J by 3 bases, with 8 bases between them. This CDR3 spans 13 amino acids. CDR3 sequence: CASSYLRDYEQYF. The CDR3 DNA reads TGTGCCAGCAGTTACCTTCGCGACTACGAGCAGTACTTC.

V is TRBV29-1 and J is TRBJ2-3, with TRBD1 matching over 8 bases. Germline CDR1 SQVTM, CDR2 ANQGSEA. CDR3 length: 19 amino acids. With V trimmed by 2 bases and J by 4 bases, 20 bases remained unmatched. Here the CDR3 reads CSVENQFKPGQVQADTQYF. CDR3 nucleotide sequence: TGCAGCGTTGAAAATCAATTCAAACCGGGACAGGTTCAGGCAGATACGCAGTATTTT.

The chain is built from TRBV5-4 and TRBJ1-6; the D is unclear. The CDR3 consists of 15 residues. V was trimmed by 0 bases and J by 8 bases, leaving 12 bases between them. CDR1 and CDR2 (germline): SGHNT, YYREEE (reference sequence). The CDR3 sequence is CASSLAPSKDSPLHF. The CDR3 nucleotides are TGTGCCAGCAGCTTGGCCCCCAGTAAGGATTCACCCCTCCACTTT.

This clonotype was observed a few times. The chain carries TRBV21-1 and TRBJ1-2. TRBV21-1 represents a pseudogene. The CDR3 sequence is 10 residues long. Here the CDR3 reads CASSKTGYTF. The CDR3 DNA reads TGTGCCAGCAGCAAGACTGGCTACACCTTC.

This chain uses TRBV5-4 with TRBJ2-5; D remains unclear. Germline V gene sequence: CDR1 SGHNT, CDR2 YYREEE (reference sequence). V was shortened by 0 bases and J by 7 bases, with 13 bases between the two germline ends. The CDR3 has 14 residues. The CDR3 nucleotides read TGTGCCAGCAGCTTGGGTCACCGCGTTGGGACCCAGTACTTC. Encoded protein: CASSLGHRVGTQYF.

The V and J genes are TRBV18 and TRBJ2-7; D gene unclear. The CDR3 runs 13 residues. The germline CDR1 and CDR2 sequences are KGHSH and LQKENI. V shed 2 bases and J shed 6 bases, with 11 bases lying between them. The CDR3 protein is CASSPNTKTEQYF. The CDR3 coding sequence is TGTGCCAGCTCACCAAACACCAAAACCGAGCAGTACTTC.

The chain combines TRBV5-6 with TRBJ2-7; 8 positions agree with TRBD1. The CDR3 runs to 15 residues. V shed 4 bases, J shed 1 base, and the junction held 7 bases outside the gene matches. CDR1 and CDR2 (germline): SGHDT, YYEEEE. For the CDR3, the DNA is TGTGCCAGCAGCCCAGGGGGGACAGGATCCTACGAGCAGTACTTC. Protein: CASSPGGTGSYEQYF.

CDR3 nucleotide sequence: TGTGCCACCTTCCCCGAGGCGGCCTCCTACGAGCAGTACTTC. It specifies CATFPEAASYEQYF. The V gene is TRBV6-2 or TRBV6-3, the J gene TRBJ2-7; the D is unclear. V was cut by 10 bases and J by 0 bases, with 16 bases left in between. The CDR3 extends over 14 amino acids. Germline values: CDR1 MNHEY, CDR2 SVGEGT.

V and J are TRBV19 and TRBJ2-6; 7 bases line up with TRBD2. Germline assignment: CDR1 LNHDA and CDR2 SQIVND (reference sequence). V shed 1 base, J shed 0 bases, and the junction held 6 bases outside the gene matches. The CDR3 loop spans 18 amino acids. Written as DNA, the CDR3 is TGTGCCAGTAGTATAGGGGGAGGGCACCCCTCTGGGGCCAACGTCCTGACTTTC. Residues: CASSIGGGHPSGANVLTF.

Remarks on this clonotype: This may be a read error, as it is one base from a much larger clone. This chain links TRBV7-9 with TRBJ2-7, with 9 bases aligning to TRBD1. The CDR3 loop spans 16 amino acids. The germline V gene has CDR1 SEHNR and CDR2 FQNEAQ (reference sequence). The CDR3: CASSLDTGGDSYEQNF. CDR3 DNA: TGTGCCAGCAGCTTAGACACAGGGGGCGATTCCTACGAGCAGAACTTC.

Only a few counts were recorded for this clonotype. This chain connects TRBV30 to TRBJ2-7; D ambiguous. This CDR3 is 13 amino acids long. Trimming removed 4 bases at V and 0 bases at J, with 10 bases between. Looked up from germline, CDR1 is GTSNPN and CDR2 is SVGIG (reference sequence). As DNA, the CDR3 is TGTGCCTGGATGGAACGCGGCTCCTACGAGCAGTACTTC. It yields the protein CAWMERGSYEQYF.

The chain uses TRBV7-2 and TRBJ2-3; D call uncertain. This CDR3 is 11 amino acids long. Germline assignment: CDR1 SGHTA and CDR2 FQGNSA. V shed 3 bases and J shed 7 bases, with 5 bases lying between them. CDR3 protein: CASSFRYTQYF. DNA of the CDR3: TGTGCCAGCAGCTTTCGATATACGCAGTATTTT.

This clonotype was counted a few times. A clone one base away is much larger, so this may be a read error. The J gene is TRBJ2-1, the V gene TRBV5-1; D ambiguous. Germline assignment: CDR1 SGHRS and CDR2 YFSETQ. Trimming took off 0 bases at V and 7 bases at J, with 11 bases between the two ends. This CDR3 spans 14 amino acids. This CDR3 is CASSLGPPLNEQFF. Written as DNA, the CDR3 is TGCGCCAGCAGCTTGGGACCACCCTTGAATGAGCAGTTCTTC.

The V and J genes are TRBV7-2 and TRBJ2-1; D is undetermined. Trimming removed 1 base at V and 0 bases at J, with 10 bases between. In germline, CDR1 is SGHTA, CDR2 FQGNSA. This CDR3 is built from 16 residues. The CDR3 DNA follows: TGTGCCAGCAGCTTAGTGGCTACCAGCTCCTACAATGAGCAGTTCTTC. This encodes CASSLVATSSYNEQFF.

This rearrangement joins TRBV18 to TRBJ1-5; 8 nucleotides match TRBD1. Germline CDR1 reads KGHSH; CDR2 reads LQKENI. Unmatched junction bases numbered 4, after V lost 3 bases and J lost 6 bases. The CDR3 runs to 14 residues. In DNA, the CDR3 is TGTGCCAGCTCACCGGACAGGGTTCGTCAGCCCCAGCATTTT. This sequence encodes CASSPDRVRQPQHF.

By frequency in the sample, this clonotype is medium-sized. The chain has TRBV4-2 and TRBJ2-2; D uncertain. Germline CDR1 reads LGHNA; CDR2 reads YNFKEQ. There are 15 residues in the CDR3. V gave up 0 bases and J gave up 4 bases, with 9 bases separating them. The CDR3 region has the DNA TGTGCCAGCAGCCAAGAGGGCAGTATCACCGGGGAGCTGTTTTTT. Translation gives CASSQEGSITGELFF.

This clonotype showed up just a few times. This chain connects TRBV4-2 to TRBJ2-7; no definite D call. CDR1 and CDR2 from the germline V gene are LGHNA and YNFKEQ. This CDR3 comprises 15 residues. The V end lost 3 bases, the J end lost 5 bases, and 17 bases lay between the germline ends. DNA for the CDR3: TGTGCCAGCAGCCACTTAAGGACGGCCTATGACGAGCAGTACTTC. Its protein product is CASSHLRTAYDEQYF.

This clonotype has more than one count but fewer than ten. The CDR3 here is CASSRKTGTHTDTQYF. CDR3 nucleotide sequence: TGCGCCAGCAGCCGAAAAACAGGGACCCACACAGATACGCAGTATTTT. The chain has TRBV5-1 and TRBJ2-3; perhaps TRBD1 as D (6 bases). V was shortened by 4 bases and J by 2 bases, with 17 bases between the two germline ends. The germline gives CDR1 SGHRS, CDR2 YFSETQ. The CDR3 spans 16 residues.

This clonotype was seen repeatedly, ten times or more. The V gene is TRBV7-8, the J gene TRBJ2-2; D is ambiguous. This CDR3 spans 13 amino acids. The ends were cut back, 9 bases at V and 6 bases at J, with 14 bases in the middle. Germline-derived CDR1 and CDR2 are SGHVS and FQNEAQ. The CDR3 coding sequence is TGTGCCAGTTCTACGGACCTCCCCGGGGAGCTGTTTTTT. As protein: CASSTDLPGELFF.

The rearrangement uses TRBV2 and TRBJ2-7; tentatively, D is TRBD2 (6 bases). The ends were cut back, 8 bases at V and 6 bases at J, with 20 bases in the middle. The CDR3 has 14 residues. Germline V CDR1 and CDR2: SNHLY, FYNNEI. The CDR3 is CASWGTGARGEQYF. The CDR3 DNA reads TGTGCCAGCTGGGGGACGGGAGCCCGAGGCGAGCAGTACTTC.

This clonotype was picked up a small number of times. CDR3 bases: TGTGCCAGCAGCAGGGATCTCTCTGGAAACACCATATATTTT. Residues: CASSRDLSGNTIYF. This chain uses TRBV7-9 with TRBJ1-3; no reliable D call. The CDR3 consists of 14 residues. Trimming pared 5 bases from V and 0 bases from J, leaving 8 bases between. Per the germline V gene, CDR1 is SEHNR and CDR2 is FQNEAQ (reference sequence).

V and J are TRBV19 and TRBJ2-3; D is undetermined. Trimming removed 6 bases from V and 0 bases from J, with 7 bases in between. CDR1 is LNHDA, CDR2 SQIVND, per germline (reference sequence). The CDR3 runs to 13 residues. The CDR3 loop reads CASRPTSTDTQYF. Here the CDR3 DNA reads TGTGCCAGTAGGCCTACTAGCACAGATACGCAGTATTTT.